This T cell receptor (beta chain) derives from a study of cytomegalovirus exposure and HLA in healthy donors. The CDR3 totals 18 residues. Trimming cost V 2 bases and J 0 bases; bases outside gene matches: 5. Per germline, CDR1 WNHNN and CDR2 SYGVQD (reference sequence). As to this clone: Its target is not known.

Study-wide results and caveats: Some TCR beta chains (164 of them) were listed as cytomegalovirus-associated. Reportedly, fewer N-insertions than the roughly 700-donor mean appeared in an Asian-associated ancestry cluster in a later analysis.

This PCR relied on a set of 60 Vbeta primers and 13 Jbeta primers. TCRdb keeps only in-frame clones here, not all; method: immunoSEQ multiplex PCR. Among approximately 190,000 clones, approximately 84% were seen once, and the ten largest hold 2.6%. Input material: PBMCs. This chain connects TRBV10-1 to TRBJ1-4; the match to TRBD1 covers 11 bases. The clonotype originates from a woman aged 45-59 years in good health and CMV-seropositive. This CDR3 reads CASSEQRDRGATNEKLFF. In DNA form, the CDR3 reads TGCGCCAGCAGTGAGCAAAGGGACAGGGGGGCAACTAATGAAAAACTGTTTTTT.